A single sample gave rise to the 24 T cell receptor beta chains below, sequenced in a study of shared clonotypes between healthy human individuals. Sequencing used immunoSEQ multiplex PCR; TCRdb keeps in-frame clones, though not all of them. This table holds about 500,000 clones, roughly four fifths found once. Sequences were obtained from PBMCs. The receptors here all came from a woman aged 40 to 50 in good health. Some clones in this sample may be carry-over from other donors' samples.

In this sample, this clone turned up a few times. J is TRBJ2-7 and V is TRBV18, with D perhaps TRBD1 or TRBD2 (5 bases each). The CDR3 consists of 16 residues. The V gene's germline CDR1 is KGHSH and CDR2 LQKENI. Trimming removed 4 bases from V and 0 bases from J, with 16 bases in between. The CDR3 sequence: CASSRYQGESSYEQYF. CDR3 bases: TGTGCCAGCTCACGCTACCAGGGAGAGAGCTCCTACGAGCAGTACTTC.

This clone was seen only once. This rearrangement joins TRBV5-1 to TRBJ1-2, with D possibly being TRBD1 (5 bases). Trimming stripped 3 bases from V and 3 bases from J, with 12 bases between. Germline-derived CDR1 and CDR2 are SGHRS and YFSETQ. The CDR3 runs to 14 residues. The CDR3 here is CASSWRGADYGYTF. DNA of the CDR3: TGCGCCAGCAGCTGGAGAGGGGCGGACTATGGCTACACCTTC.

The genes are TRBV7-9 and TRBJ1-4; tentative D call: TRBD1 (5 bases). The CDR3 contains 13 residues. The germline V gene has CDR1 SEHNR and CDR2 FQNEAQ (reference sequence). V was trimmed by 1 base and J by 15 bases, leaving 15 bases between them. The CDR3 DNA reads TGTGCCAGCAGCTTAGTTTCTGGGGGTTTGGTGTTTTTT. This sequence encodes CASSLVSGGLVFF.

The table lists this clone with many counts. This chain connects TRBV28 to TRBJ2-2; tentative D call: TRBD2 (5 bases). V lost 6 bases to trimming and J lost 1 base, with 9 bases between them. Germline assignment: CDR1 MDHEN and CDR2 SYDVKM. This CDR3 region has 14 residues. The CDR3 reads CASRDSRNTGELFF. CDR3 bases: TGTGCCAGCAGGGACTCCAGGAACACCGGGGAGCTGTTTTTT.

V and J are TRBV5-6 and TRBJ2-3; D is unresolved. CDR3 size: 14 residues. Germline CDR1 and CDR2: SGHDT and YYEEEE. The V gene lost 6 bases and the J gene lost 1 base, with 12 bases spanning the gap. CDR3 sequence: CASTSEAGTDTQYF. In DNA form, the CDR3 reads TGTGCCAGCACCTCTGAGGCTGGCACAGATACGCAGTATTTT. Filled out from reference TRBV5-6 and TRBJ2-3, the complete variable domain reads DAGVTQSPTHLIKTRGQQVTLRCSPKSGHDTVSWYQQALGQGPQFIFQYYEEEERQRGNFPDRFSGHQFPNYSSELNVNALLLGDSALYLCASTSEAGTDTQYFGPGTRLTVL.

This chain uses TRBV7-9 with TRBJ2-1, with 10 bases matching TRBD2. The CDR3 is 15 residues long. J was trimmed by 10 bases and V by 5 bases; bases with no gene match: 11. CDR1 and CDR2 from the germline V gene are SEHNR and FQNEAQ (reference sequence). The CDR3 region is CASSNTGLARLEQFF. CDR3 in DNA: TGTGCCAGCAGCAACACGGGACTAGCGAGGTTGGAGCAGTTCTTC.

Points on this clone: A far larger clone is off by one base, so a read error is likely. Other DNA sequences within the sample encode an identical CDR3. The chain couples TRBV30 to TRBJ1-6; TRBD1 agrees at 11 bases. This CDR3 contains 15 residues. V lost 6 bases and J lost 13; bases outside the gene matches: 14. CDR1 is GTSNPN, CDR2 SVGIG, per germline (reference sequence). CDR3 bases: TGTGCCTGCCCCGGACAGGGGGCCGATAGTTCGCCCCTCCACTTT. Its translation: CACPGQGADSSPLHF.

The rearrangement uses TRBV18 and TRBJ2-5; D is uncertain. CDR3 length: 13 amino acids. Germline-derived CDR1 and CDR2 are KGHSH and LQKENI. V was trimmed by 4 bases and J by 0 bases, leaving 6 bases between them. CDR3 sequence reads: CASSLQYQETQYF. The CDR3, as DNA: TGTGCCAGCTCACTCCAGTACCAAGAGACCCAGTACTTC.

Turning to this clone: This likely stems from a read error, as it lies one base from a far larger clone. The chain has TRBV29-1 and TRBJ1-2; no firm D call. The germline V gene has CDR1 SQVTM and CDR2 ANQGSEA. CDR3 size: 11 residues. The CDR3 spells CSESSNYSYTF. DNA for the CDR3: TGCAGCGAGTCCTCAAACTATAGCTACACCTTC.

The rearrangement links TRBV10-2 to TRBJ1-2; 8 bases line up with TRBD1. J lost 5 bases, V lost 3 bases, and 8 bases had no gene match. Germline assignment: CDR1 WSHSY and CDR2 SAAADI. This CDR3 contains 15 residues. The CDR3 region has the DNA TGCGCCAGCAGTGAAACTCCGGGACAGGTTTATGGCTACACCTTC. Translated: CASSETPGQVYGYTF.

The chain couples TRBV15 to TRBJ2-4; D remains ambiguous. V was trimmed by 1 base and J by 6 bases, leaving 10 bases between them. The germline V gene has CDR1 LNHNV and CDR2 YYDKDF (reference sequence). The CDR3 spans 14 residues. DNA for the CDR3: TGTGCCACCAGCAGAGCCGGAGTCGGAAACATTCAGTACTTC. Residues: CATSRAGVGNIQYF.

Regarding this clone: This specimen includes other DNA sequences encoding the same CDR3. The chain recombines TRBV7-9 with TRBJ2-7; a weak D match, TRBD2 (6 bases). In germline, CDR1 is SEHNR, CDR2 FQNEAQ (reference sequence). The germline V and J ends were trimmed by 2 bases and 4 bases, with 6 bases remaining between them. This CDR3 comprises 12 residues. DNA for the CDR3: TGTGCCAGCAGCTTAAGCGGGTACGAGCAGTACTTC. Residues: CASSLSGYEQYF.

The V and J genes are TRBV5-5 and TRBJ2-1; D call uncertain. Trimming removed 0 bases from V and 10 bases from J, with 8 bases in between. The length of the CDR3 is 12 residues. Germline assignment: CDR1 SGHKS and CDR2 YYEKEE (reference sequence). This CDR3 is CASSLALGEQFF. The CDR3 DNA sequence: TGTGCCAGCAGCTTGGCCTTGGGGGAGCAGTTCTTC.

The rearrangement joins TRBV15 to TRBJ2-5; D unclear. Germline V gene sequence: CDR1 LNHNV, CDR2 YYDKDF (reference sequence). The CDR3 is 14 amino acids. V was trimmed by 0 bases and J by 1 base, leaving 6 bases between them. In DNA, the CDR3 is TGTGCCACCAGCAGAGATCAGGCCCAAGAGACCCAGTACTTC. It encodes CATSRDQAQETQYF. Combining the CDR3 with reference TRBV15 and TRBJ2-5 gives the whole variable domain DAMVIQNPRYQVTQFGKPVTLSCSQTLNHNVMYWYQQKSSQAPKLLFHYYDKDFNNEADTPDNFQSRRPNTSFCFLDIRSPGLGDTAMYLCATSRDQAQETQYFGPGTRLLVL.

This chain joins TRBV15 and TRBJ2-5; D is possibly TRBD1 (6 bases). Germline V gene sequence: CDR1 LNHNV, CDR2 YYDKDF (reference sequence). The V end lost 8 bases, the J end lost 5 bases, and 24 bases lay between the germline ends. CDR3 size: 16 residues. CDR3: CATAIPMTGGAETQYF. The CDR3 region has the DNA TGTGCCACCGCAATCCCCATGACAGGTGGAGCGGAGACCCAGTACTTC.

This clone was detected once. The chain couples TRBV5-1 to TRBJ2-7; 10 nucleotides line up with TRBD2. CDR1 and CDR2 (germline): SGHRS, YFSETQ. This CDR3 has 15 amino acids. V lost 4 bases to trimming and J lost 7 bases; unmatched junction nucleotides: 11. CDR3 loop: CASSRTSGLEGEQYF. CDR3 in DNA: TGCGCCAGCAGCAGGACTAGCGGCTTGGAGGGGGAGCAGTACTTC.

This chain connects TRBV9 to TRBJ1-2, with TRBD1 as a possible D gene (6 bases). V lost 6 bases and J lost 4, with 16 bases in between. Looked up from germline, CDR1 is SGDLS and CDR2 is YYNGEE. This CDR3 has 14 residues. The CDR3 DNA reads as TGTGCCAGCACCCTCCAACAGGGTGGCTATGGCTACACCTTC. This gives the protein CASTLQQGGYGYTF.

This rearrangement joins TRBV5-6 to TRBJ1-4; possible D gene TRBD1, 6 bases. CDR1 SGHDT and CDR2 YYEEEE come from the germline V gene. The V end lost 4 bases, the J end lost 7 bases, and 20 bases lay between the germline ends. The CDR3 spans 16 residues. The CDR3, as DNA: TGTGCCAGCAGCCCGGCTGGGGGGGGCTCTGGTGAAAAACTGTTTTTT. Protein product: CASSPAGGGSGEKLFF.

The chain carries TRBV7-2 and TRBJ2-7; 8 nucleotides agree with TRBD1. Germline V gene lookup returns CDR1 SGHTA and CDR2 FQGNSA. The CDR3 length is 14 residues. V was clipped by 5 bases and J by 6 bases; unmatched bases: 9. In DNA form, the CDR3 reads TGTGCCAGCAGCCCCCAGACAGGGGTATCCGAGCAGTACTTC. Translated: CASSPQTGVSEQYF.

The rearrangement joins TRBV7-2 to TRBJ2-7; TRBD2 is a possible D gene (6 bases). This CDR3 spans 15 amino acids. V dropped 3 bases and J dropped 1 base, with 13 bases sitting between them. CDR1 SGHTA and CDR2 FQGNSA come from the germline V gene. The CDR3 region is CASSLNSGASYEQYF. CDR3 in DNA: TGTGCCAGCAGCTTGAATAGCGGTGCTTCCTACGAGCAGTACTTC. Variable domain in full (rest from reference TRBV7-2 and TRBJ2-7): GAGVSQSPSNKVTEKGKDVELRCDPISGHTALYWYRQSLGQGLEFLIYFQGNSAPDKSGLPSDRFSAERTGGSVSTLTIQRTQQEDSAVYLCASSLNSGASYEQYFGPGTRLTVT.

CDR3 protein: CASGGVAGRLGSYEQYF. The CDR3 bases are TGTGCCAGCGGAGGTGTGGCCGGGAGACTAGGATCCTACGAGCAGTACTTC. V gene TRBV28 combines with J gene TRBJ2-7; a weak D match, TRBD2 (6 bases). Trimming took 8 bases from V and 1 from J, leaving 24 bases between them. This CDR3 has 17 amino acids. Germline V gene sequence: CDR1 MDHEN, CDR2 SYDVKM.

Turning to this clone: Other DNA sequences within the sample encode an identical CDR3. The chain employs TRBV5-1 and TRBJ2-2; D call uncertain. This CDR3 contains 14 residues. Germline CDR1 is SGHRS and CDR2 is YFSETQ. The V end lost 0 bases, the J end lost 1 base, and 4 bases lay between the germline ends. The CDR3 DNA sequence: TGCGCCAGCAGCTTGGGGCTGAACACCGGGGAGCTGTTTTTT. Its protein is CASSLGLNTGELFF. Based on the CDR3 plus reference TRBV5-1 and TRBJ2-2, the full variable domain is KAGVTQTPRYLIKTRGQQVTLSCSPISGHRSVSWYQQTPGQGLQFLFEYFSETQRNKGNFPGRFSGRQFSNSRSEMNVSTLELGDSALYLCASSLGLNTGELFFGEGSRLTVL.

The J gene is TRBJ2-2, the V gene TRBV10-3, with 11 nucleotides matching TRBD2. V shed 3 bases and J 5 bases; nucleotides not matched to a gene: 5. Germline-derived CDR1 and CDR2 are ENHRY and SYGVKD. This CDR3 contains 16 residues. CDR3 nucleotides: TGTGCCATCAGTGATCCTAGCGGGAGGACAACCGGGGAGCTGTTTTTT. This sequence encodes CAISDPSGRTTGELFF.

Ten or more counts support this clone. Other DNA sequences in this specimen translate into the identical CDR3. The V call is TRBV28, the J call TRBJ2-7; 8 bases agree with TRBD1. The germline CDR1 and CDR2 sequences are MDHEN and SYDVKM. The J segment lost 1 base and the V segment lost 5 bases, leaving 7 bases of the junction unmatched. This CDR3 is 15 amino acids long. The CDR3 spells CASSKPGTGSYEQYF. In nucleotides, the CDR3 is TGTGCCAGCAGTAAACCCGGGACAGGTTCCTACGAGCAGTACTTC.